The 8 T cell receptor beta chains reported below all come from one sample, sequenced in a study of blood T cell repertoires in COVID-19. Profiled with immunoSEQ multiplex PCR; TCRdb holds only in-frame clones, not every one. The sample shows roughly 80,000 clones, 91% of them seen only once. Sequencing used peripheral blood. Receptors were obtained from a woman in her forties or fifties in a cohort sampled during active COVID-19.

This clone has a single count. The rearrangement links TRBV5-1 to TRBJ2-6, with D perhaps TRBD1 (6 bases). The CDR3 has 15 residues. Trimming left V 2 bases short and J 2 bases short, with 8 bases between. CDR1 is SGHRS and CDR2 is YFSETQ in the germline V gene. CDR3 in amino acids: CASSFTGPGANVLTF. CDR3 DNA sequence: TGCGCCAGCAGCTTCACAGGGCCTGGGGCCAACGTCCTGACTTTC.

This sequence joins TRBV5-1 and TRBJ1-1; a weak D match, TRBD1 (6 bases). CDR1 SGHRS and CDR2 YFSETQ come from the germline V gene. CDR3 length equals 14 residues. Trimming shortened V by 4 bases and J by 11 bases, and 21 bases separated the two germline ends. The CDR3 spells CASSLEGHRQPAFF. In DNA form, the CDR3 reads TGCGCCAGCAGCCTGGAGGGACACCGGCAACCGGCTTTCTTT.

The rearrangement joins TRBV28 to TRBJ1-2; D ambiguous. Trimming removed 6 bases at V and 8 bases at J, with 19 bases between. Germline values: CDR1 MDHEN, CDR2 SYDVKM. This CDR3 is 14 amino acids long. CDR3 protein: CASSLHDIFRGYTF. DNA of the CDR3: TGTGCCAGCAGCCTGCACGACATTTTCAGGGGCTACACCTTC.

V is TRBV9 and J is TRBJ2-1; possibly TRBD2 for D (6 bases). This CDR3 has 15 amino acids. V shed 4 bases and J shed 4 bases, with 15 bases lying between them. Germline CDR1 SGDLS, CDR2 YYNGEE. The CDR3 region is CASSFRDSPYNEQFF. CDR3 sequence (DNA): TGTGCCAGCAGCTTCCGGGACTCGCCATACAATGAGCAGTTCTTC. Full variable domain (rest looked up from reference TRBV9 and TRBJ2-1): DSGVTQTPKHLITATGQRVTLRCSPRSGDLSVYWYQQSLDQGLQFLIQYYNGEERAKGNILERFSAQQFPDLHSELNLSSLELGDSALYFCASSFRDSPYNEQFFGPGTRLTVL.

This rearrangement joins TRBV10-3 to TRBJ2-7, with D perhaps matching TRBD2 (6 bases). V lost 0 bases and J 5 bases, leaving 8 bases between the germline ends. This CDR3 contains 13 residues. The germline V gene encodes CDR1 ENHRY and CDR2 SYGVKD. CDR3 loop: CAISESGRHEQYF. As DNA, the CDR3 is TGTGCCATCAGTGAGTCGGGGAGGCACGAGCAGTACTTC.

The chain recombines TRBV5-6 with TRBJ1-2; 7 nucleotides line up with TRBD1. The CDR3 runs to 13 residues. CDR1 is SGHDT, CDR2 YYEEEE, per germline. V was clipped by 4 bases and J by 4 bases; unmatched bases: 4. CDR3 region: CASSTTGFYGYTF. The CDR3 region has the DNA TGTGCCAGCAGCACGACAGGGTTCTATGGCTACACCTTC.

J is TRBJ2-6 and V is TRBV18, with 7 bases fitting TRBD1. CDR1 is KGHSH, CDR2 LQKENI, per germline. The V and J ends lost 3 bases and 2 bases, in that order; junction bases with no gene match: 7. CDR3 size: 17 residues. Written as DNA, the CDR3 is TGTGCCAGCTCACCGACAAATGACAGGGCTGGGGCCAACGTCCTGACTTTC. Encoded protein: CASSPTNDRAGANVLTF. The full variable domain, with the rest looked up from reference TRBV18 and TRBJ2-6, is NAGVMQNPRHLVRRRGQEARLRCSPMKGHSHVYWYRQLPEEGLKFMVYLQKENIIDESGMPKERFSAEFPKEGPSILRIQQVVRGDSAAYFCASSPTNDRAGANVLTFGAGSRLTVL.

This chain links TRBV5-1 with TRBJ2-3, with 10 positions matching TRBD1. The CDR3 has 15 amino acids. V shed 4 bases and J 6 bases; nucleotides not matched to a gene: 8. Germline CDR1 SGHRS, CDR2 YFSETQ. The CDR3 sequence is CASSPGQGGSDTQYF. The CDR3 DNA follows: TGCGCCAGCAGCCCAGGACAGGGGGGATCCGATACGCAGTATTTT.